This T cell receptor beta chain was sequenced during a study of ipilimumab plus nivolumab after autologous stem cell transplantation. Repertoires were generated with immunoSEQ multiplex PCR, while TCRdb's copy carries only in-frame clones and drops some. The sample has around 15,000 clones, 70% to 80% seen once. The source was PBMCs, collected in a trial of ipilimumab plus nivolumab as post-transplant consolidation. The clonotype originates from a male donor with diffuse large B-cell lymphoma.

As DNA, the CDR3 is TGTGCCAGCAGCTTCGGACAGGTTGGTTCTCGGACAGATACGCAGTATTTT. It is translated as CASSFGQVGSRTDTQYF. The genes are TRBV7-9 and TRBJ2-3, with 7 nucleotides matching TRBD1. Trimming took 3 bases from V and 3 from J; bases not matched to a gene: 12. This CDR3 region has 17 residues. The V gene's germline CDR1 is SEHNR and CDR2 FQNEAQ (reference sequence).